Shown below are 30 T cell receptor beta chains from a single sample sequenced in a study of immune evolution from preneoplasia to lung adenocarcinoma (TCRdb year 2021). Libraries came from the immunoSEQ multiplex PCR assay. The immuneACCESS repertoire file appears here via TCRdb, limited to in-frame rearrangements. These files lack a portion of the clones; in checked studies, under half of the deficit traces to unresolved V genes, and the cause of the others is not known. Counted in this sample were more than 13,000 clones; around three quarters of them appeared once. Together, the top ten hold roughly 4.9% of the sample. Sequenced input: FFPE minimally invasive lung adenocarcinoma tissue. The cell subset or site label of this sample denotes: micro-invasive lung adenocarcinoma (MIA). The receptor set was obtained from a person aged 70 to 85 with lung adenocarcinoma.

J is TRBJ2-1 and V is TRBV6-6; 9 nucleotides line up with TRBD2. Germline V lookup: CDR1 MNHNY, CDR2 SVGAGI (reference sequence). Unmatched junction bases numbered 7, after V lost 5 bases and J lost 8 bases. The CDR3 is 14 residues long. The CDR3 is CASSRTSEIDEQFF. The CDR3 bases are TGTGCCAGCAGTCGGACTAGCGAGATTGATGAGCAGTTCTTC.

This sequence joins TRBV11-1 and TRBJ2-2; D is ambiguous. Looked up from germline, CDR1 is SGHAT and CDR2 is FQDESV (reference sequence). Trimming shortened V by 2 bases and J by 7 bases, and 5 bases separated the two germline ends. This CDR3 region has 12 residues. The CDR3 sequence: CASSLRVGELFF. The CDR3 coding sequence is TGTGCCAGCAGCTTACGCGTCGGGGAGCTGTTTTTT.

In nucleotides, the CDR3 is TGTGCCAGCAGTTGGCGCAGGGACTACGAGCAGTACTTC. Translated: CASSWRRDYEQYF. V gene TRBV28 combines with J gene TRBJ2-7; a possible D gene is TRBD1 (5 bases). This CDR3 comprises 13 residues. Germline V gene sequence: CDR1 MDHEN, CDR2 SYDVKM. The V end was cut by 4 bases, the J end by 3 bases, with 10 bases between.

This clone has a single count. The rearrangement joins TRBV7-2 to TRBJ2-7, with 11 bases that match TRBD1. CDR1 is SGHTA, CDR2 FQGNSA, per germline. This CDR3 is built from 17 residues. J gave up 3 bases and V 7 bases, and 14 bases lay outside the gene matches. CDR3 loop: CASNTRPPGQGVYEQYF. Here the CDR3 DNA reads TGTGCCAGCAACACCCGACCGCCGGGACAGGGGGTCTACGAGCAGTACTTC.

The chain has TRBV7-9 and TRBJ1-1; no clear D gene. Per the germline V gene, CDR1 is SEHNR and CDR2 is FQNEAQ (reference sequence). The CDR3 contains 15 residues. With 4 bases removed from V and 4 bases from J, the gap between germline ends came to 16 bases. The CDR3 DNA is TGTGCCAGCAGCTCCCAGGTCGGAGCACTCACTGAAGCTTTCTTT. This codes for CASSSQVGALTEAFF.

This clone was seen more than once but under ten times. The CDR3 region has the DNA TGTGCCAGCAGTGACGAAATCCCCCAGGGGATTTTGAACACTGAAGCTTTCTTT. It is translated as CASSDEIPQGILNTEAFF. The chain links TRBV28 to TRBJ1-1, with a weak D call TRBD1 (6 bases). Germline lookup yields CDR1 MDHEN and CDR2 SYDVKM. V lost 5 bases and J lost 0, with 22 bases in between. The CDR3 runs to 18 residues.

The chain has TRBV15 and TRBJ2-1; TRBD1 matches at 7 bases. This CDR3 comprises 14 residues. Trimming took 4 bases from V and 12 from J; bases not matched to a gene: 12. Germline V gene data show CDR1 as LNHNV and CDR2 as YYDKDF (reference sequence). The CDR3, as DNA: TGTGCCACCAGCAAACTACTGGCCTGGGACAGGCAGTTCTTC. This translates into CATSKLLAWDRQFF.

V and J are TRBV19 and TRBJ2-5, with D perhaps given as TRBD1 or TRBD2 (6 bases each). The V end was cut by 5 bases, the J end by 5 bases, with 15 bases between. Germline CDR1 is LNHDA and CDR2 is SQIVND (reference sequence). The CDR3 sequence is 14 residues long. The CDR3 coding sequence is TGTGCCAGTAGTGAAAACCGGGGGCGGGAGACCCAGTACTTC. Its translation is CASSENRGRETQYF. Using reference TRBV19 and TRBJ2-5 for the parts outside the CDR3, the full variable domain is DGGITQSPKYLFRKEGQNVTLSCEQNLNHDAMYWYRQDPGQGLRLIYYSQIVNDFQKGDIAEGYSVSREKKESFPLTVTSAQKNPTAFYLCASSENRGRETQYFGPGTRLLVL.

A note on this clone: Possible read error: a much larger clone is one base away. The sample contains more than one DNA sequence encoding this CDR3. The V call is TRBV19, the J call TRBJ2-7; tentative D call: TRBD1 (6 bases). The CDR3 runs 11 residues. Germline V lookup: CDR1 LNHDA, CDR2 SQIVND (reference sequence). V was shortened by 6 bases and J by 7 bases, with 10 bases between the two germline ends. CDR3 in DNA: TGTGCCAGTAGAACAGGGCAAGAGCAGTACTTC. Amino acids: CASRTGQEQYF.

This CDR3 is CASSRDRGAEAFF. CDR3 DNA sequence: TGTGCCAGCAGCCGAGATAGGGGTGCTGAAGCTTTCTTT. The chain uses TRBV5-4 and TRBJ1-1; D might be TRBD1 (5 bases). V lost 4 bases, J lost 6 bases, and 13 bases lay in between. Germline CDR1 is SGHNT and CDR2 is YYREEE (reference sequence). This CDR3 spans 13 amino acids.

This clone was detected once. The chain joins TRBV6-6 to TRBJ1-1; D possibly corresponds to TRBD1 (5 bases). CDR3 length: 13 residues. The germline V and J ends were trimmed by 4 bases and 4 bases, with 10 bases remaining between them. CDR1 and CDR2 from the germline V gene are MNHNY and SVGAGI (reference sequence). CDR3 protein: CASSFETATEAFF. Written as DNA, the CDR3 is TGTGCCAGCAGTTTCGAGACAGCCACTGAAGCTTTCTTT.

The chain uses TRBV6-5 and TRBJ2-2, with D maybe TRBD2 (6 bases). This CDR3 is built from 15 residues. Germline lookup yields CDR1 MNHEY and CDR2 SVGAGI. V dropped 7 bases and J dropped 4 bases, with 16 bases sitting between them. The CDR3 loop is CASIQTSFSTGELFF. The CDR3, as DNA: TGTGCCAGCATCCAAACTAGCTTTAGCACCGGGGAGCTGTTTTTT.

The V gene is TRBV28, the J gene TRBJ2-5; 8 nucleotides match TRBD1. The CDR3 has 13 amino acids. V gave up 6 bases and J gave up 7 bases; unmatched junction bases: 7. Germline V lookup: CDR1 MDHEN, CDR2 SYDVKM. CDR3 in DNA: TGTGCCAGCAGCAGACAGGGGAGTAGGACCCAGTACTTC. This encodes CASSRQGSRTQYF. Complete variable domain (other parts from reference TRBV28 and TRBJ2-5): DVKVTQSSRYLVKRTGEKVFLECVQDMDHENMFWYRQDPGLGLRLIYFSYDVKMKEKGDIPEGYSVSREKKERFSLILESASTNQTSMYLCASSRQGSRTQYFGPGTRLLVL.

The chain joins TRBV27 to TRBJ2-7, with a tentative D call TRBD2 (6 bases). Trimming pared 8 bases from V and 4 bases from J, leaving 18 bases between. This CDR3 is built from 14 residues. Per the germline V gene, CDR1 is MNHEY and CDR2 is SMNVEV (reference sequence). The CDR3 DNA reads as TGTGCCAGCTCCGGACTTGCAGGAGGGTACGAGCAGTACTTC. The encoded protein is CASSGLAGGYEQYF.

The rearrangement uses TRBV10-1 and TRBJ2-2; unclear D gene. The CDR3 consists of 12 residues. Germline V lookup: CDR1 WNHNN, CDR2 SYGVQD (reference sequence). V was pared by 3 bases and J by 6 bases, with 5 bases between. CDR3 coding DNA: TGCGCCAGCAGTGAAAACTCCGGGGAGCTGTTTTTT. Translating it yields CASSENSGELFF.

The chain is built from TRBV30 and TRBJ2-7, with 9 nucleotides matching TRBD1. Germline CDR1 is GTSNPN and CDR2 is SVGIG (reference sequence). The junction had 10 bases not matched to a gene; V was cut back by 1 base and J by 6 bases. The CDR3 contains 15 residues. DNA of the CDR3: TGTGCCTGGAGTGACACGGGACAGGGAGAGGTCGAGCAGTACTTC. Translation: CAWSDTGQGEVEQYF.

In its sample, this clone was seen once. The genes are TRBV10-1 and TRBJ2-7; 8 bases are a match to TRBD2. The CDR3 spans 14 residues. With V trimmed by 9 bases and J by 2 bases, 9 bases remained unmatched. Germline CDR1 and CDR2: WNHNN and SYGVQD (reference sequence). The CDR3 coding sequence is TGCGCCAGTTCTCGGACTAGCTCGACCTACGAGCAGTACTTC. Encoded protein: CASSRTSSTYEQYF.

The rearrangement uses TRBV11-2 and TRBJ2-5; TRBD2 is a possible D gene (6 bases). There are 15 residues in the CDR3. Germline CDR1 reads SGHAT; CDR2 reads FQNNGV. V was cut by 5 bases and J by 1 base, with 14 bases left in between. This chain's CDR3 is CASSVLGLSQETQYF. CDR3 sequence (DNA): TGTGCCAGCAGCGTGTTGGGACTGTCCCAAGAGACCCAGTACTTC.

The chain couples TRBV6-6 to TRBJ1-1, with D uncertain. The germline gives CDR1 MNHNY, CDR2 SVGAGI (reference sequence). V gave up 2 bases and J gave up 5 bases, with 9 bases separating them. The CDR3 spans 13 residues. In nucleotides, the CDR3 is TGTGCCAGCAGTTACCTTCGAGGGACTGAAGCTTTCTTT. Encoded protein: CASSYLRGTEAFF.

The rearrangement uses TRBV19 and TRBJ2-1; perhaps TRBD2 as D (6 bases). The V and J ends lost 11 bases and 0 bases respectively, with 8 bases between them. The CDR3 covers 12 residues. CDR1 and CDR2 from the germline V gene are LNHDA and SQIVND (reference sequence). Here the CDR3 reads CAAGYSYNEQFF. CDR3 DNA: TGTGCCGCGGGGTACTCCTACAATGAGCAGTTCTTC. Full variable domain (remainder filled in from reference TRBV19 and TRBJ2-1): DGGITQSPKYLFRKEGQNVTLSCEQNLNHDAMYWYRQDPGQGLRLIYYSQIVNDFQKGDIAEGYSVSREKKESFPLTVTSAQKNPTAFYLCAAGYSYNEQFFGPGTRLTVL.

The chain combines TRBV12-5 with TRBJ1-1, with D possibly matching TRBD1 (5 bases). V shed 1 base and J shed 4 bases, with 10 bases lying between them. This CDR3 region has 14 residues. CDR1 LGHNT and CDR2 FRNRAP come from the germline V gene. CDR3 amino acids: CASGLGGAGTEAFF. The CDR3, as DNA: TGTGCTAGTGGTTTGGGGGGCGCGGGCACTGAAGCTTTCTTT. The full variable domain, rest sourced from reference TRBV12-5 and TRBJ1-1, is DARVTQTPRHKVTEMGQEVTMRCQPILGHNTVFWYRQTMMQGLELLAYFRNRAPLDDSGMPKDRFSAEMPDATLATLKIQPSEPRDSAVYFCASGLGGAGTEAFFGQGTRLTVV.

This rearrangement joins TRBV5-1 to TRBJ2-3; TRBD1 is a possible D gene (5 bases). CDR3 length: 16 amino acids. Trimming cost V 4 bases and J 3 bases, with 18 bases left between them. CDR1 is SGHRS, CDR2 YFSETQ, per germline. The CDR3, as DNA: TGCGCCAGCAGCCCTGGGTGGTTGGCAGGGACAGATACGCAGTATTTT. Protein sequence: CASSPGWLAGTDTQYF.

V usage is TRBV7-9 and J usage is TRBJ2-4; D possibly uses TRBD1 or TRBD2 (5 bases each). The germline V gene encodes CDR1 SEHNR and CDR2 FQNEAQ (reference sequence). CDR3 size: 14 residues. Trimming took off 1 base at V and 1 base at J, with 5 bases between the two ends. CDR3 loop: CASSLGGAKNIQYF. The CDR3 bases are TGTGCCAGCAGCTTAGGGGGGGCCAAAAACATTCAGTACTTC.

The V call is TRBV19, the J call TRBJ1-1; the D is unclear. This CDR3 comprises 14 residues. Germline values: CDR1 LNHDA, CDR2 SQIVND (reference sequence). Trimming stripped 4 bases from V and 3 bases from J, with 12 bases between. CDR3 bases: TGTGCCAGTAGTACCCGACTGGCGGACACTGAAGCTTTCTTT. Its translation: CASSTRLADTEAFF.

V gene TRBV19 combines with J gene TRBJ1-5; D gene unclear. Per the germline V gene, CDR1 is LNHDA and CDR2 is SQIVND (reference sequence). V was cut by 1 base and J by 0 bases, with 7 bases left in between. The CDR3 is 15 amino acids. CDR3 in amino acids: CASSIGHRSNQPQHF. The CDR3 DNA is TGTGCCAGTAGTATAGGACACCGTAGCAATCAGCCCCAGCATTTT.

V and J are TRBV6-1 and TRBJ1-1; D possibly corresponds to TRBD1 (5 bases). The CDR3 has 11 residues. Germline CDR1 is MNHNS and CDR2 is SASEGT. V lost 10 bases and J 5 bases, leaving 11 bases between the germline ends. CDR3 sequence (DNA): TGTGCCACCAGCAAGGGGACTGAAGCTTTCTTT. Translating gives CATSKGTEAFF.

V and J are TRBV11-2 and TRBJ2-3; D gene unclear. Per germline, CDR1 SGHAT and CDR2 FQNNGV. V lost 1 base to trimming and J lost 7 bases, with 6 bases between them. This CDR3 region has 12 residues. CDR3: CASSLVRNTQYF. The CDR3 DNA sequence: TGTGCCAGCAGCTTAGTACGGAATACGCAGTATTTT. Full variable domain (outside the CDR3, taken from reference TRBV11-2 and TRBJ2-3): EAGVAQSPRYKIIEKRQSVAFWCNPISGHATLYWYQQILGQGPKLLIQFQNNGVVDDSQLPKDRFSAERLKGVDSTLKIQPAKLEDSAVYLCASSLVRNTQYFGPGTRLTVL.

The chain's CDR3 is CASSGDRGPLHF. The CDR3 DNA follows: TGTGCCAGCAGTGGGGACAGGGGTCCCCTCCACTTT. The chain employs TRBV6-1 and TRBJ1-6; 10 nucleotides line up with TRBD1. This CDR3 is built from 12 residues. The V gene's germline CDR1 is MNHNS and CDR2 SASEGT. The trim removed 4 bases at V and 13 bases at J, leaving 1 base unmatched.

The gene calls are TRBV5-1 and TRBJ2-3; 8 bases are shared with TRBD2. There are 16 residues in the CDR3. Germline CDR1 SGHRS, CDR2 YFSETQ. Losses at the gene ends were 0 bases for V and 2 bases for J; bases not matched to a gene: 5. The CDR3 sequence: CASSLVGGAPTDTQYF. In DNA form, the CDR3 reads TGCGCCAGCAGCTTGGTCGGGGGGGCTCCCACAGATACGCAGTATTTT. The full variable domain, with the rest looked up from reference TRBV5-1 and TRBJ2-3, is KAGVTQTPRYLIKTRGQQVTLSCSPISGHRSVSWYQQTPGQGLQFLFEYFSETQRNKGNFPGRFSGRQFSNSRSEMNVSTLELGDSALYLCASSLVGGAPTDTQYFGPGTRLTVL.

This sequence joins TRBV18 and TRBJ2-7, with 7 bases lining up with TRBD1. With V trimmed by 1 base and J by 5 bases, 5 bases remained unmatched. Germline CDR1 KGHSH, CDR2 LQKENI. CDR3 length: 14 residues. CDR3 protein: CASSPRGGPDEQYF. For the CDR3, the DNA is TGTGCCAGCTCACCACGAGGGGGCCCCGACGAGCAGTACTTC.